The source of this T cell receptor (beta chain) is a study of spatial heterogeneity in lung cancer. TCRdb itself ran the 5' RACE reads through MiXCR, one entry per CDR3 protein. The sample shows 40,000 to 45,000 distinct CDR3 sequences, roughly 13% of them seen only once. Study-wide points: TCRs found ubiquitously expanded in tumor appeared in blood more at resection than at follow-up.

Turning to this clonotype: The antigen is unknown.

Indicated time point: sample taken at primary tumor resection. No cell sorting; template was whole RNA from tumor, lung tissue or PBMC. This clonotype was obtained from a male donor with early-stage non-small cell lung cancer. The source was PBMCs, collected at surgery.

CDR3 sequence (DNA): TGTGCCAGCAGTCCACGGTGGACAGGAGAAGGTGGCAATCAGCCCCAGCATTTT. Protein: CASSPRWTGEGGNQPQHF. The chain has TRBV27 and TRBJ1-5; 7 bases are a match to TRBD1. Unmatched junction bases numbered 15, after V lost 5 bases and J lost 2 bases. Germline V CDR1 and CDR2: MNHEY, SMNVEV (reference sequence). The CDR3 is 18 residues long.